Listed below are T cell receptor beta chains from one sample, sequenced in a study of blood T cells in healthy people across ages. MiXCR, run by TCRdb on the 5' RACE reads, gives a single entry per CDR3 protein. The table lists more than 700,000 distinct CDR3 sequences, 35% to 60% of them singletons. The source material was blood. These receptors were obtained from an elderly man in good health. The CDR3 runs from the conserved cysteine through the conserved F or W. A D gene is named only where the DNA matches it firmly. The size of a clone is reported for some rows only, either as once, few or many, or as a class for expanded clones.

J gene	V gene	clone size	D gene	CDR3 protein	CDR3 DNA
TRBJ2-5	TRBV30	NA	TRBD1	CAWSRDRALLEYF	TGTGCCTGGAGTCGGGACAGGGCCCTGTTGGAGTACTTC
TRBJ1-2	TRBV3-1	NA	TRBD1	CASRSGQFDYGYTF	TGTGCCAGCAGGTCGGGACAGTTTGATTATGGCTACACCTTC
TRBJ1-2	TRBV6-5	few	NA	CATRQGDYGYTF	TGTGCCACCCGTCAGGGAGATTATGGCTACACCTTC
TRBJ2-5	TRBV12-3/TRBV12-4	NA	NA	CASIGAGETQYF	TGTGCCAGCATCGGAGCGGGAGAGACCCAGTACTTC
TRBJ2-7	TRBV7-2	many	TRBD2	CASSLAPAGGAYEQYF	TGTGCCAGCAGCTTAGCCCCAGCGGGAGGGGCCTACGAGCAGTACTTC
TRBJ2-7	TRBV15	NA	NA	CATSSDRGSSYNEQYF	TGTGCCACCAGCAGTGATCGCGGCAGCTCCTACAATGAGCAGTACTTC
TRBJ2-5	TRBV7-2	NA	NA	CASSLVPGRTQETQYF	TGTGCCAGCAGCTTAGTTCCGGGCAGGACGCAAGAGACCCAGTACTTC
TRBJ2-1	TRBV5-1	NA	NA	CASSLRPQNNEQFF	TGCGCCAGCAGCTTGAGGCCCCAGAACAATGAGCAGTTCTTC
TRBJ2-5	TRBV6-2/TRBV6-3	once	TRBD2	CASRTALAGQETQYF	TGTGCCAGCAGGACCGCCCTAGCGGGCCAAGAGACCCAGTACTTC
TRBJ2-3	TRBV20-1	NA	TRBD2	CSARDFRTSGSTDTQYF	TGCAGTGCTAGAGATTTTAGGACTAGCGGTAGCACAGATACGCAGTATTTT
TRBJ2-1	TRBV9	NA	NA	CASSVALYNEQFF	TGTGCCAGCAGCGTAGCCCTTTACAATGAGCAGTTCTTC
TRBJ2-7	TRBV12-3/TRBV12-4	NA	TRBD2	CASSPSGLAGGEQYF	TGTGCCAGCAGTCCCTCTGGACTAGCGGGAGGCGAGCAGTACTTC
TRBJ2-3	TRBV29-1	NA	NA	CSATITGLSTDTQYF	TGCAGCGCCACAATTACGGGCCTGAGCACAGATACGCAGTATTTT
TRBJ2-1	TRBV20-1	NA	NA	CSARILGGGVYNEQFF	TGCAGTGCTAGGATCCTAGGTGGCGGGGTTTACAATGAGCAGTTCTTC
TRBJ2-1	TRBV6-6	few	TRBD2	CASSYSGEASGKDEQFF	TGTGCCAGCAGTTACTCCGGTGAGGCTAGCGGTAAGGATGAGCAGTTCTTC
TRBJ2-7	TRBV6-2/TRBV6-3	few	TRBD2	CASSYPISGGYEQYF	TGTGCCAGCAGTTACCCGATAAGCGGGGGATACGAGCAGTACTTC
TRBJ2-1	TRBV28	NA	TRBD2	CASSLGRGRGTSGYNEQFF	TGTGCCAGCAGTTTAGGGCGGGGGCGGGGGACTAGCGGCTACAATGAGCAGTTCTTC
TRBJ2-5	TRBV29-1	NA	NA	CSVVRQQETQYF	TGCAGCGTTGTCCGGCAGCAAGAGACCCAGTACTTC
TRBJ2-3	TRBV7-8	NA	NA	CASSLAGWGTDTQYF	TGTGCCAGCAGCTTAGCGGGGTGGGGAACAGATACGCAGTATTTT
TRBJ2-7	TRBV6-2/TRBV6-3	NA	NA	CASRGLIADEQYF	TGTGCCAGCAGGGGGCTTATCGCCGACGAGCAGTACTTC
TRBJ2-3	TRBV12-3/TRBV12-4	NA	TRBD2	CASSPWTSGRAPDTQYF	TGTGCCAGCAGTCCATGGACTAGCGGGAGGGCACCGGATACGCAGTATTTT
TRBJ1-6	TRBV12-3/TRBV12-4	NA	NA	CASSLNRVRSPLHF	TGTGCCAGCAGTTTAAACCGGGTGAGGTCACCCCTCCACTTT
TRBJ2-3	TRBV4-2	few	NA	CASSQDPGHLTDTQYF	TGTGCCAGCAGCCAAGATCCGGGACACCTAACGGATACGCAGTATTTT
TRBJ1-2	TRBV4-2	NA	NA	CASSQDLLWGYTF	TGTGCCAGCAGCCAAGATCTGTTGTGGGGCTACACCTTC
TRBJ1-2	TRBV2	once	NA	CASRGGSTRRGYTF	TGTGCCAGCCGGGGGGGATCAACGAGACGTGGCTACACCTTC
TRBJ2-3	TRBV4-3	NA	NA	CASSQDSGVTTDTQYF	TGCGCCAGCAGCCAAGACTCAGGGGTTACCACAGATACGCAGTATTTT
TRBJ1-1	TRBV6-2/TRBV6-3	NA	NA	CASMIQGTMVNTEAFF	TGTGCCAGCATGATTCAGGGGACGATGGTGAACACTGAAGCTTTCTTT
TRBJ2-5	TRBV30	NA	TRBD1	CAWSSGTGVIGQYF	TGTGCCTGGAGTTCCGGGACAGGGGTAATCGGGCAGTACTTC
TRBJ2-5	TRBV19	few	TRBD1	CASSPGTGTKTQYF	TGTGCCAGTAGTCCCGGGACAGGGACGAAGACCCAGTACTTC
TRBJ2-1	TRBV19	NA	TRBD2	CASSPGTSGRLRSSYNEQFF	TGTGCCAGTAGTCCAGGGACTAGCGGGAGACTCAGGAGCTCCTACAATGAGCAGTTCTTC
TRBJ2-3	TRBV24-1	NA	NA	CATGGDLSTDTQYF	TGTGCCACCGGCGGGGACCTAAGCACAGATACGCAGTATTTT
TRBJ2-1	TRBV28	NA	TRBD2	CASSSAGLAGHNEQFF	TGTGCCAGCAGTTCGGCGGGGCTAGCGGGGCACAATGAGCAGTTCTTC
TRBJ2-5	TRBV7-2	once	NA	CASSPEGLQETQYF	TGTGCCAGCAGCCCAGAGGGACTCCAAGAGACCCAGTACTTC
TRBJ2-1	TRBV29-1	NA	TRBD1	CSGRTGGWYNEQFF	TGCAGCGGACGGACAGGGGGCTGGTACAATGAGCAGTTCTTC
TRBJ2-1	TRBV9	NA	TRBD2	CASSVVIAGGHEQFF	TGTGCCAGCAGCGTGGTCATTGCGGGAGGGCATGAGCAGTTCTTC
TRBJ2-7	TRBV5-6	few	NA	CASSFRGTNEQYF	TGTGCCAGCAGCTTCAGAGGGACGAACGAGCAGTACTTC
TRBJ1-1	TRBV20-1	few	NA	CSPKRTEAFF	TGCAGTCCGAAGAGGACTGAAGCTTTCTTT
TRBJ2-3	TRBV7-3	few	NA	CASSSQGVPTDTQYF	TGTGCCAGCAGCTCGCAAGGGGTACCCACAGATACGCAGTATTTT
TRBJ2-3	TRBV20-1	many	TRBD2	CSAREHRWKRGDTQYF	TGCAGTGCTAGAGAACACAGATGGAAGCGGGGGGATACGCAGTATTTT
TRBJ1-2	TRBV20-1	NA	TRBD1	CSARETGGADYGYTF	TGCAGTGCTAGAGAAACAGGGGGAGCGGACTATGGCTACACCTTC
TRBJ2-2	TRBV30	NA	TRBD2	CAWSVRAGEPGGELFF	TGTGCCTGGAGTGTACGCGCGGGAGAGCCAGGCGGGGAGCTGTTTTTT
TRBJ2-2	TRBV10-3	NA	NA	CAIRPDSAQNTGELFF	TGTGCCATCAGGCCGGACAGTGCTCAAAACACCGGGGAGCTGTTTTTT
TRBJ2-1	TRBV7-8	few	NA	CASSPDRGYGEQFF	TGTGCCAGCAGTCCCGACCGGGGCTACGGTGAGCAGTTCTTC
TRBJ2-1	TRBV20-1	few	NA	CSAPQGTRLAEQFF	TGCAGTGCCCCACAGGGGACTAGACTCGCTGAGCAGTTCTTC
TRBJ2-5	TRBV20-1	NA	NA	CSARVAGRRETQYF	TGCAGTGCTAGAGTAGCAGGGCGGAGGGAGACCCAGTACTTC
TRBJ2-4	TRBV4-3	NA	TRBD1	CASSQDLPGTGQNIQYF	TGCGCCAGCAGCCAAGATCTCCCCGGGACAGGGCAAAACATTCAGTACTTC
TRBJ2-1	TRBV29-1	few	NA	CSVGPSVWNEQFF	TGCAGCGTTGGGCCGTCAGTCTGGAATGAGCAGTTCTTC
TRBJ2-3	TRBV4-3	few	TRBD2	CASSQDDGLAGEIATDTQYF	TGCGCCAGCAGCCAAGATGATGGCCTAGCGGGGGAGATCGCCACAGATACGCAGTATTTT
TRBJ2-3	TRBV5-1	few	NA	CASSSLAGLATDTQYF	TGCGCCAGCAGCTCCCTTGCGGGTCTCGCCACAGATACGCAGTATTTT
TRBJ2-3	TRBV29-1	few	NA	CSVDGTTRLVADTQYF	TGCAGCGTTGATGGGACAACTAGATTAGTCGCAGATACGCAGTATTTT
TRBJ2-1	TRBV5-6	few	TRBD2	CASSLRTGLAGDNEQFF	TGTGCCAGCAGCTTGAGAACGGGACTAGCGGGAGACAATGAGCAGTTCTTC
TRBJ2-7	TRBV11-2	many	NA	CASSQGRAGYEQYF	TGTGCCAGCAGCCAAGGTCGGGCCGGCTACGAGCAGTACTTC
TRBJ2-7	TRBV28	NA	TRBD1	CASSSTGAGGDDEQYF	TGTGCCAGCAGTTCCACTGGGGCAGGGGGCGACGACGAGCAGTACTTC
TRBJ2-5	TRBV20-1	NA	TRBD2	CSARELAVLETQYF	TGCAGTGCTAGAGAACTAGCGGTGTTGGAGACCCAGTACTTC
TRBJ2-3	TRBV29-1	many	TRBD1	CSSGTGGTTDTQYF	TGCAGCTCAGGGACAGGGGGAACTACAGATACGCAGTATTTT
TRBJ2-7	TRBV28	few	NA	CASKASGNSYEQYF	TGTGCCAGCAAGGCATCAGGGAACTCCTACGAGCAGTACTTC
TRBJ1-2	TRBV5-6	NA	NA	CASSLVRETYGYTF	TGTGCCAGCAGCTTGGTCAGGGAAACATACGGCTACACCTTC
TRBJ2-7	TRBV20-1	many	TRBD1	CSARGGQGVPYEQYF	TGCAGTGCTAGGGGGGGACAGGGAGTCCCCTACGAGCAGTACTTC